This T cell receptor (beta chain) was sequenced for a study of shared clonotypes between healthy human individuals (dated by TCRdb to about 2020). The study in broad terms: Three men and two women, aged 18 to 49 years, made up the cohort. To estimate repertoire size and how much clonotypes are shared between individuals, the study performed deep sequencing of blood TCR repertoires from 4 to 6 healthy adults. Leukapheresis yielded between about 0.85 and 9.5 billion PBMCs per donor. To increase sequencing depth and limit assay-specific biases, TCR repertoire library preparation and sequencing were carried out by different laboratories using diverse techniques. For each donor, CD4 naive and CD4 memory were each given three plates, CD8 naive was given two plates, and CD8 memory was given one plate. On the study overall, not on this receptor specifically: Higher generation probabilities were observed for clonotypes shared by all four sorted-subset donors than for non-shared clonotypes. Because the study included a small number of donors, the genetic and exposure-history diversity represented was limited. When a few donors were compared, the shared fraction of clonotypes was about 5.5% for naive CD4, around 4% for naive CD8, about 2.5% for memory CD4, and 0.35% to 0.4% for memory CD8. Sampling was restricted to blood, and TCR repertoires in tissues likely differ from the TCR repertoires found in blood. Naive subsets generally had larger estimated clonotype richness than memory subsets did. Rarefaction of sorted-subset datasets indicated incomplete sequencing despite the large sequencing depth. Based on pairwise subsampling, the degree of clonotype sharing among donors was expected to be affected by sequencing depth.

Using the deep immunoSEQ assay, TCR CDR3 regions were amplified from genomic DNA by multiplex PCR. Extracted genomic DNA from each cell subset was spread evenly across all wells of several immunoSEQ 96-well plates, with each plate serving as a replicate. For sorted subsets, around 0.2 ug of genomic DNA, equivalent to around 30,000 T cell genomes, went into each replicate PCR. The purified libraries were quantified using a Qubit 3.0 fluorometer, sized with a Bioanalyzer 2100, and then quantified again using the KAPA Library Quantification kit. Each immunoSEQ 96-well plate was sequenced on its own single-read 150-cycle Illumina NextSeq 550 flow cell. As for how the authors treated the data: Because the immunoSEQ output held only junctional sequences and lacked quality scores, the filtering could not match the filtering applied to full-length reads. To assign V/J genes and CDR3, sequences were annotated against IMGT germline references using PyIR, a Python wrapper for IgBLAST v1.9. Reads with weak V/J assignments (E-value above 1e-6), missing CDR3, stop codons, out-of-frame junctions, or ambiguous translated residues were removed. V3J clonotypes were defined by identical inferred V gene, J gene, and CDR3 amino acid sequence. Percentage overlap between repertoires was calculated by dividing the number of shared unique clonotypes by the size of the smaller repertoire. Richness of each repertoire was evaluated using RTK rarefaction, the Chao1 estimator, and Recon v2.1 estimates of unobserved clonotypes. OLGA was used to compute generation probabilities for all TCRbeta clonotypes that the gDNA method yielded from a handful of donors. In TCRdb, the immuneACCESS table is reduced to in-frame sequences with V and J assigned. These tables do not hold every clone; where another copy was compared, an unresolved V gene accounts for under half, and the others remain unexplained. V and J calls and clone size follow that table, whereas D and trimming were derived from the DNA. The sample contains about 820,000 clones, about 91% of them found a single time. The ten largest account for nearly 25% of the sample.

CD8 naive samples were obtained by positive selection for CCR7 among CD45RO-negative cells, yielding a CD45RA+CCR7+ population from which TemRA cells were excluded. The donors were healthy, HIV-negative adults who had no recently reported acute infections or vaccinations. All donors were Caucasian adults living in Nashville, Tennessee, USA. Blood was collected by leukapheresis, and PBMCs were isolated by Ficoll-Histopaque density gradient centrifugation and then cryopreserved in liquid nitrogen vapor phase. Analytical flow cytometry was used to check the purity and quantity of every magnetically sorted T cell population. Genomic DNA was isolated from each sorted fraction and quantified by UV absorbance on a Nanodrop 2000c. CDR1 MNHNS and CDR2 SASEGT are derived from the germline V gene. V has 8 bases trimmed and J has 9 bases trimmed; junction bases matching no gene number 13. Inclusive of the bounding cysteine and phenylalanine, the CDR3 is 14 residues long. CDR3 DNA is the only sequence kept; it has 42 bases, read in frame from the first base.

Points on this clone: This clone's antigen is unknown. Per-base quality was not reported, and no clone a single base away is much larger than it.

The clonotype originates from a man aged 30-40 years in good health. Sequenced input: naive CD8+ T cells sorted from blood. Taken with the paper, the label for cell subset or site translates to: CD45RA+CCR7+. Rearrangement joined TRBV6-1 to TRBJ2-7; the central 10 bases match TRBD1. DNA sequence: TGTGCCAGCGCGACAGGGGGCGTCAGTTCTGGGCAGTACTTC. Translated, this gives CASATGGVSSGQYF.